These 10 T cell receptor beta chains share one sample of origin, sequenced in a study of T cells in Graves' hyperthyroidism and ophthalmopathy. TCR beta CDR3 sequences were amplified from RNA transcripts. The HTBI primer set drove a first-round RT-PCR of the TCR CDR3. One entry per CDR3 protein results from TCRdb running MiXCR on the multiplex PCR reads. The table lists a few hundred thousand distinct CDR3 sequences, about 45% of them singletons. Sequencing was carried out using peripheral blood or thyroid tissue (not recorded which). The receptors come from a woman aged 18-30 years with Graves' hyperthyroidism.

The chain joins TRBV5-4 to TRBJ2-2, with D possibly matching TRBD1 (5 bases). The CDR3 sequence is 18 residues long. From germline, CDR1 is SGHNT and CDR2 YYREEE (reference sequence). With 4 bases removed from V and 1 base from J, the gap between germline ends came to 20 bases. The CDR3 spells CASSGPVGQTMNTGELFF. CDR3 coding DNA: TGTGCCAGCAGCGGTCCGGTTGGACAAACTATGAACACCGGGGAGCTGTTTTTT.

This clonotype was detected ten times or more. The gene calls are TRBV24-1 and TRBJ2-5, with D uncertain. V gave up 0 bases and J gave up 3 bases, with 7 bases separating them. The CDR3 consists of 14 residues. The germline gives CDR1 KGHDR, CDR2 SFDVKD. CDR3 sequence reads: CATSDLGEKETQYF. The CDR3 nucleotides read TGTGCCACCAGTGATTTGGGGGAAAAAGAGACCCAGTACTTC.

This clonotype was counted only a few times. This chain uses TRBV29-1 with TRBJ2-1; D is possibly TRBD1 (5 bases). This CDR3 has 12 residues. Deletions cut 8 bases from V and 0 bases from J, with 8 bases between. Germline CDR1 reads SQVTM; CDR2 reads ANQGSEA. Here the CDR3 reads CSRQGSYNEQFF. CDR3 DNA: TGCAGCCGGCAGGGCTCCTACAATGAGCAGTTCTTC.

This clonotype was found many times. The chain joins TRBV12-3 or TRBV12-4 to TRBJ2-2; unclear D gene. The CDR3 spans 13 residues. The V and J ends lost 5 bases and 7 bases respectively, with 11 bases between them. The CDR3 region is CASSAREDGELFF. The CDR3 DNA reads TGTGCCAGCAGTGCTAGAGAGGACGGGGAGCTGTTTTTT.

This clonotype was observed many times. CDR3 region: CASSPTGTGGEQYF. CDR3 DNA sequence: TGTGCCAGCAGCCCCACCGGGACAGGGGGTGAGCAGTACTTC. J is TRBJ2-7 and V is TRBV11-2, with 11 bases matching TRBD1. This CDR3 contains 14 residues. Trimming removed 5 bases from V and 7 bases from J; junction bases left unmatched: 7. Germline-derived CDR1 and CDR2 are SGHAT and FQNNGV. Full variable domain (outside the CDR3, taken from reference TRBV11-2 and TRBJ2-7): EAGVAQSPRYKIIEKRQSVAFWCNPISGHATLYWYQQILGQGPKLLIQFQNNGVVDDSQLPKDRFSAERLKGVDSTLKIQPAKLEDSAVYLCASSPTGTGGEQYFGPGTRLTVT.

In this sample, this clonotype turned up many times. The chain carries TRBV27 and TRBJ1-1; D uncertain. The CDR3 has 12 residues. Germline-derived CDR1 and CDR2 are MNHEY and SMNVEV (reference sequence). V was trimmed by 6 bases and J by 5 bases, leaving 10 bases between them. The CDR3 DNA reads TGTGCCAGCAGAAAGGGTTGGACTGAAGCTTTCTTT. As protein: CASRKGWTEAFF.

V is TRBV19 and J is TRBJ1-2, with D possibly being TRBD1 (6 bases). V gave up 9 bases and J gave up 4 bases, with 18 bases separating them. This CDR3 has 14 amino acids. Germline V gives CDR1 LNHDA, CDR2 SQIVND (reference sequence). CDR3: CASSPGGSLYGYTF. CDR3 bases: TGTGCCAGCTCACCGGGGGGCTCCCTCTATGGCTACACCTTC.

V and J are TRBV12-3 or TRBV12-4 and TRBJ2-7, with a tentative D call TRBD1 (7 bases). This CDR3 has 15 amino acids. The V end lost 6 bases, the J end lost 3 bases, and 18 bases lay between the germline ends. CDR3 in amino acids: CASSLTGEDGYEQYF. The CDR3, as DNA: TGTGCCAGCAGCCTCACAGGGGAGGATGGCTACGAGCAGTACTTC.

This clonotype was picked up many times. The chain has TRBV20-1 and TRBJ1-1; TRBD1 matches 10 bases. The ends lost 6 bases at V and 1 base at J; junction bases unmatched: 8. CDR1 and CDR2 from the germline V gene are DFQATT and SNEGSKA (reference sequence). This CDR3 is 15 amino acids long. The CDR3 protein is CSAPGTGAPNTEAFF. The CDR3, as DNA: TGCAGTGCGCCCGGGACAGGGGCGCCGAACACTGAAGCTTTCTTT.

This clonotype was counted ten times or more. This chain connects TRBV29-1 to TRBJ2-7; TRBD2 agrees at 7 bases. Germline loops: CDR1 SQVTM, CDR2 ANQGSEA. V dropped 7 bases and J dropped 3; count of bases not matched to a gene: 6. The CDR3 is 12 amino acids. The CDR3 here is CSAVAGDYEQYF. In DNA form, the CDR3 reads TGCAGCGCCGTGGCGGGGGACTACGAGCAGTACTTC.